Below are 5 T cell receptor beta chains sequenced from a single sample in a study of OX40 agonist ivuxolimab in advanced cancers. Receptors were amplified or captured by the immunoSEQ multiplex PCR assay. TCRdb took this table from immuneACCESS and kept in-frame rearrangements with V and J called. Such tables lack part of the clones; where checked against another copy, unresolved V genes explain under half of the gap, and the rest is unexplained. Within this sample are about 55,000 clones, with approximately 91% of them counted one time only. 6.9% of the sample belongs to the ten largest clones. The input for sequencing was CD4+ or CD8+ T cells sorted from blood, taken in a trial of the OX40 agonist ivuxolimab. The receptor set was obtained from an adult with an advanced solid tumor such as melanoma, head and neck, liver or kidney cancer.

The V gene is TRBV9, the J gene TRBJ2-3; 7 bases match TRBD2. The germline CDR1 and CDR2 sequences are SGDLS and YYNGEE. The CDR3 covers 17 residues. With V trimmed by 0 bases and J by 2 bases, 9 bases remained unmatched. For the CDR3, the DNA is TGTGCCAGCAGCGTAGGACTGGGGGGAGGGCACACAGATACGCAGTATTTT. Amino acids: CASSVGLGGGHTDTQYF. The variable domain in full, with the rest retrieved from reference TRBV9 and TRBJ2-3, is DSGVTQTPKHLITATGQRVTLRCSPRSGDLSVYWYQQSLDQGLQFLIQYYNGEERAKGNILERFSAQQFPDLHSELNLSSLELGDSALYFCASSVGLGGGHTDTQYFGPGTRLTVL.

The chain has TRBV28 and TRBJ2-7; no firm D call. Germline CDR1 reads MDHEN; CDR2 reads SYDVKM. V was clipped by 3 bases and J by 3 bases, with 9 bases between them. The CDR3 has 13 residues. The CDR3 region is CASSFTGYYEQYF. In DNA form, the CDR3 reads TGTGCCAGCAGTTTCACGGGCTACTACGAGCAGTACTTC.

The chain links TRBV5-1 to TRBJ2-6; D remains ambiguous. The CDR3 totals 20 residues. Germline V CDR1 and CDR2: SGHRS, YFSETQ. The V and J ends lost 2 bases and 2 bases respectively, with 23 bases between them. The CDR3 loop reads CASSFSSLGSWLPGANVLTF. CDR3 sequence (DNA): TGCGCCAGCAGCTTTAGCTCTTTGGGCTCTTGGCTTCCTGGGGCCAACGTCCTGACTTTC.

Regarding this clone: The junction departs from the called germline gene at one end, perhaps through a read error. Other DNA sequences from this sample encode an identical CDR3 as well. The genes are TRBV14 and TRBJ2-7, with 10 bases lining up with TRBD2. Germline loops: CDR1 SGHDN, CDR2 FVKESK. The CDR3 consists of 16 residues. For the CDR3, the DNA is TGTGCCAGCAGCCTCTTATCTAGCGGGAGAATGAGGGAGCAATACTTC. Translating gives CASSLLSSGRMREQYF.

The genes are TRBV19 and TRBJ1-1; TRBD1 matches at 7 bases. The germline V gene encodes CDR1 LNHDA and CDR2 SQIVND (reference sequence). The CDR3 has 14 amino acids. With V trimmed by 6 bases and J by 1 base, 5 bases remained unmatched. CDR3 sequence: CASSRGQANTEAFF. The DNA for the CDR3 is TGTGCCAGTAGCCGAGGACAGGCGAACACTGAAGCTTTCTTT.